A selection of T cell receptor beta chains follows, all from one sample in a study of blood T cells in healthy people across ages. TCRdb ran MiXCR on the 5' RACE reads and lists one entry per CDR3 protein. The top ten clones hold 7% to 9% of a sample with around 1.7 million distinct CDR3 sequences, about 30% of them seen once. The sample consisted of blood. These receptors came from a woman in her thirties in good health. The CDR3 runs from the conserved cysteine through the conserved F or W. A D gene is named only where the DNA matches it firmly. The listing skips clone size in some rows; elsewhere it reads once, few, many or a size class.

d_call j_call v_call clone_size cdr3_nt cdr3_aa
. TRBJ1-5 TRBV12-3/TRBV12-4 . TGTGCCAGCAGATCCGGCGTACTTAGCAATCAGCCCCAGCATTTT CASRSGVLSNQPQHF
TRBD1 TRBJ1-4 TRBV29-1 few TGCAGCGTTGCATCAGGGGGGGCTCTAGGTGAAAAACTGTTTTTT CSVASGGALGEKLFF
. TRBJ2-4 TRBV24-1 few TGTGCCACCAGCTTTGGAGTGGCTAAGGGTTCCAAAAACATTCAGTACTTC CATSFGVAKGSKNIQYF
TRBD1 TRBJ1-1 TRBV28 few TGTGCCAGCAACCCCGTTCTAGGACAGGGGGCCTGGGGGAGCAGGAACACTGAAGCTTTCTTT CASNPVLGQGAWGSRNTEAFF
TRBD2 TRBJ2-3 TRBV9 . TGTGCCAGCAGCGTAGGTGCGGCTAGCGGAGACACAGATACGCAGTATTTT CASSVGAASGDTDTQYF
TRBD2 TRBJ2-6 TRBV7-9 . TGTGCCAGCACCATACCGACTAGCGGGGGGGCTGGGGCCAACGTCCTGACTTTC CASTIPTSGGAGANVLTF
. TRBJ1-1 TRBV10-3 . TGTGCCATCCAGGAGGCGGAGACGAGGGGAACTGAAGCTTTCTTT CAIQEAETRGTEAFF
TRBD2 TRBJ2-2 TRBV5-1 few TGCGCCAGCAGCACGGGACTAGCGGGGGACTACACCGGGGAGCTGTTTTTT CASSTGLAGDYTGELFF
TRBD1 TRBJ1-2 TRBV3-1 . TGTGCCAGCAGCTCCTCCCCGGGACAGGGGGCTTTTGGCTACACCTTC CASSSSPGQGAFGYTF
TRBD2 TRBJ2-7 TRBV5-1 few TGCGCCAGCAGCTGGACTAGCGGGAACGCCTACGAGCAGTACTTC CASSWTSGNAYEQYF
. TRBJ2-5 TRBV6-6 few TGTGCCAGCAGTTACGGAAGGGGGGTAAACCAAGAGACCCAGTACTTC CASSYGRGVNQETQYF
TRBD1 TRBJ1-2 TRBV12-3/TRBV12-4 . TGTGCCAGCAGCAGAAGTCGAGACAGGGAAGACTATGGCTACACCTTC CASSRSRDREDYGYTF
TRBD1 TRBJ2-1 TRBV5-1 . TGCGCCGGCAGCGGACAGGGGCTAGTAGGAAACAATGAGCAGTTCTTC CAGSGQGLVGNNEQFF
. TRBJ1-1 TRBV12-3/TRBV12-4 . TGTACCAGCAGGCCCAGTTTAGGACGAGGGAACACTGAAGCTTTCTTT CTSRPSLGRGNTEAFF
TRBD2 TRBJ2-1 TRBV20-1 . TGCAGTGCTAGAGAGAGGGGACTAGAATATAATGAGCAGTTCTTC CSARERGLEYNEQFF
. TRBJ2-1 TRBV30 few . CAWSVGPGSPRRFF
TRBD1 TRBJ1-2 TRBV5-1 few TGCGCCAGCAGCTACACAGGGGGCAACTATGGCTACACCTTC CASSYTGGNYGYTF
. TRBJ2-1 TRBV6-4 . TGTGCCAGCAGTGACTCGTTTTCCAAGCAGTTCTTC CASSDSFSKQFF
. TRBJ1-1 TRBV12-3/TRBV12-4 . TGTGCCAGCAGCGATCAGGGTTTTAGGTACACTGAAGCTTTCTTT CASSDQGFRYTEAFF
TRBD1 TRBJ2-7 TRBV6-1 . TGTGCCAGCAGTATCCGGGACAGTAACGAGCAGTACTTC CASSIRDSNEQYF
TRBD1 TRBJ1-1 TRBV5-1 . TGCGCCAGCAGTTACGGACAGGGCCAGAACACTGAAGCTTTCTTT CASSYGQGQNTEAFF
. TRBJ1-3 TRBV7-9 . TGTGCCAGCAGCCAGGAGGGGAACGGCAGGAGCTCTGGAAACACCATATATTTT CASSQEGNGRSSGNTIYF
. TRBJ2-3 TRBV5-1 few TGCGCCAGCAGCTTGGAAACAGGTTTCCCAGATACGCAGTATTTT CASSLETGFPDTQYF
. TRBJ2-5 TRBV2 . TGTGCCAGCAGTGAAGCGCTTCGGATAGGGCCCAAGGCGACCCAGTACTTC CASSEALRIGPKATQYF
TRBD1 TRBJ2-7 TRBV20-1 few TGCAGTGCTAGGGCACCGGGACAGTTGTGCTACGAGCAGTACTTC CSARAPGQLCYEQYF
TRBD1 TRBJ2-3 TRBV5-1 many TGCGCCAGCAGCTTGGACCGGGACAGGGACGTAGATACGCAGTATTTT CASSLDRDRDVDTQYF
TRBD2 TRBJ2-3 TRBV10-3 . TGTGCCATCAGGGATGACGGGAGGAGGGATTCTAATACGCAGTATTTT CAIRDDGRRDSNTQYF
. TRBJ1-1 TRBV18 few TGTGCCAGCTCTCGCGCCGGGACACTCAACACTGAAGCTTTCTTT CASSRAGTLNTEAFF
TRBD1 TRBJ1-2 TRBV7-9 many TGTGCCAGCAGCTATGGACAGGGCCGTGGCTACACCTTC CASSYGQGRGYTF
. TRBJ2-7 TRBV4-1 . TGCGCCAGCAGCTCGCATCGGGACGGTTACTCCTACGAGCAGTACTTC CASSSHRDGYSYEQYF
. TRBJ2-5 TRBV28 . TGTGCCAGCAATCCCCGTGAGACCCAGTACTTC CASNPRETQYF
. TRBJ1-2 TRBV6-2/TRBV6-3 many TGTGCCAGCATGGGTACCGACTATGGCTACACCTTC CASMGTDYGYTF
. TRBJ1-2 TRBV5-1 . TGCGCCCGCAGCTTCGCGGCAGGAGCATCTAACTATGGCTACACCTTC CARSFAAGASNYGYTF
TRBD2 TRBJ2-5 TRBV20-1 few TGCAGTGCTAGTTTGGTAGCGGGAGGTCGGGCAGAGACCCAGTACTTC CSASLVAGGRAETQYF
TRBD1 TRBJ1-2 TRBV27 few TGTGCCAGCAGTTTAAAGGGGACAGGGGATAACTATGGCTACACCTTC CASSLKGTGDNYGYTF
. TRBJ1-2 TRBV30 . TGTGCCTGGAGTGTAATCCCCGGCGGGCGTGGTGGCTACACCTTC CAWSVIPGGRGGYTF
. TRBJ2-7 TRBV27 . TGTGCCAGCAGTTTATCCGACTGGACAACTAGGACGGGGTCACACGAGCAGTACTTC CASSLSDWTTRTGSHEQYF
. TRBJ2-5 TRBV7-9 few TGTGCCAGCAGCTTAGCGGTTACAGTGTCAGGGGTTATGGAGACCCAGTACTTC CASSLAVTVSGVMETQYF
. TRBJ2-1 TRBV4-3 once TGCGCCAGCAGCCAAGATAAGGGCGGGACGGCCTACAATGAGCAGTTCTTC CASSQDKGGTAYNEQFF
. TRBJ1-2 TRBV20-1 . TGCAGTGCTGATACCGGGACGGGCTATGGCTACACCTTC CSADTGTGYGYTF
TRBD2 TRBJ2-5 TRBV24-1 . TGTGCCACCAGCCCCGGGACTAGCGGAGTCCAAGAGACCCAGTACTTC CATSPGTSGVQETQYF
. TRBJ1-4 TRBV6-5 once TGTGCCAGCAGTCCTAACCCCCGACACAGGGCGACTAATGAAAAACTGTTTTTT CASSPNPRHRATNEKLFF
. TRBJ2-3 TRBV7-9 . TGTGCCAGCAGCTTAAACAACGGGGGAGGGGGGAGCGTTACGCAGTATTTT CASSLNNGGGGSVTQYF
TRBD2 TRBJ2-1 TRBV5-1 . TGCGCCAGCAGCACGACTAGCGGGAGGGGGAATGAGCAGTTCTTC CASSTTSGRGNEQFF
. TRBJ2-2 TRBV5-1 . TGCGCCAGCAGCTTGGCCCGGAGGGCGGTCGGGGAGCTGTTTTTT CASSLARRAVGELFF
. TRBJ1-1 TRBV6-2/TRBV6-3 . TGTGCCAGCAACCGGGGCGCGAGTACCGCTGAAGCTTTCTTT CASNRGASTAEAFF
. TRBJ2-1 TRBV5-1 few TGCGCCAGCAGCTTGGACCCGACAGGTGGCTATGAGCAGTTCTTC CASSLDPTGGYEQFF
. TRBJ1-1 TRBV6-5 . TGTGCCTCTGGCAACGGGGGTTTCACTGAAGCTTTCTTT CASGNGGFTEAFF
. TRBJ2-1 TRBV7-2 few TGTGCCAGCAGCGGTAGGACGGGAAGTCTCGGTGAGCAGTTCTTC CASSGRTGSLGEQFF
. TRBJ2-3 TRBV7-6 few TGTGCCAGCAGCTTAGTGGAGTCCCCCGGGGGTACGCAGTATTTT CASSLVESPGGTQYF
. TRBJ2-1 TRBV5-5 many TGTGCCAGCAGCTTCCAACCCTCGGGAGAGCAGTTCTTC CASSFQPSGEQFF
TRBD1 TRBJ1-2 TRBV20-1 few TGCAGTGCTAGAAAGCCCGGACAGGGGAACTATGGCTACACCTTC CSARKPGQGNYGYTF
TRBD2 TRBJ2-1 TRBV7-2 many TGTGCCAGCAGCCCTCGAGCCGGGAGGGGTGACAATGAGCAGTTCTTC CASSPRAGRGDNEQFF
. TRBJ2-3 TRBV11-2 . TGTGCCACCCCCGGGCCGAGCACAGATACGCAGTATTTT CATPGPSTDTQYF